What follows describes a single T cell receptor beta chain. The target of this receptor is not known. No base quality values were provided; no much bigger clone lies one nucleotide off. This sample is part of a study of blood T cell repertoires in COVID-19 (dated by TCRdb to about 2020). Regarding the study in general: Recovered participants in ImmuneRACE Cohort 3 were defined as having two consecutive negative NP/OP PCR tests, clearance from a healthcare professional, or resolution of symptoms. Samples from collaborators originated in the United States, Italy and Spain and spanned both the acute and convalescent phases of COVID-19. The material from the prospective study consisted of cDNA or gDNA derived from T cells, B-cell-depleted T cells, or PBMCs. The dataset comprised deeply sampled blood TCRbeta repertoires from subjects exposed to, actively infected with, or recovered from COVID-19. The repertoires were made available in a free public database intended to serve as a resource for research on the immune response to SARS-CoV-2. Samples came from the ongoing ImmuneRACE study (first 160 participants) plus 1,254 subjects from 6 global collaborators. A de-identified subject ID, COVID-19 status, age in years and sex were almost always included in the sample metadata. Where available, HLA class I and class II types were obtained from metadata supplied by the sample provider rather than from assay-based typing.

Trimmed from V: 2 bases; trimmed from J: 0 bases; junction bases lacking a gene match: 4. The cysteine opens and the phenylalanine closes a CDR3 of 16 amino acids. Only the CDR3 part of the read is kept: 48 bases, read in frame from the first base. CDR1 and CDR2 (ENHRY, SYGVKD) derive from the germline V gene. Enrolling through a virtual design, the prospective study's participants ranged in age from about 18 to 89 years and lived across 24 United States geographic areas. In the prospective study, cohorts were assigned on the basis of participant-reported clinical history obtained from a screening survey and a study questionnaire. Each participant in the prospective study had whole blood, serum and a nasopharyngeal or oropharyngeal swab collected by mobile phlebotomists. Prospective study participants could optionally give additional blood draws and questionnaires over an approximately 2-month period. Prospective study blood samples were shipped either frozen or at room temperature before DNA extraction.

TCRbeta CDR3 regions were amplified from genomic DNA by means of the immunoSEQ Assay, a bias-controlled multiplex PCR. Per the source publication's procedure: Nucleated cell counts per sample were estimated from amplification of reference gene primers within the assay. Sequence reads were collapsed and filtered to measure the absolute abundance of every unique TCRbeta CDR3 rearrangement. For each sample, productive Simpson clonality was calculated as the square root of Simpson's diversity index across productive rearrangements. Entries here come from immuneACCESS through TCRdb and include only in-frame sequences with V and J called. Some clones fail to appear in such tables; in the studies checked, an unresolved V gene covers under half of the shortfall, and the cause of the remainder is unknown. V, J and clone size are taken as reported in that table, and D and trimming were inferred from the DNA itself. Within this sample are 150,000 to 200,000 clones, with roughly 85% of them counted one time only. The ten largest clones add up to around 20% of the sample.

The study at large found these results: The amount of clinical and demographic metadata varied by source and participant and was provided uncurated.

The chain links TRBV10-3 with TRBJ1-3; 7 junctional bases match TRBD1. Material for sequencing was PBMCs or T cells enriched from blood (not recorded which). The sequence came from a woman aged 70-85 years in a cohort exposed to, infected with or recovered from COVID-19 (not recorded which). CDR3 reads: CAISEGWTGSGNTIYF. The sequenced DNA: TGTGCCATCAGTGAGGGCTGGACAGGCTCTGGAAACACCATATATTTT.